These 7 T cell receptor beta chains came from one sample sequenced in a study of human T cells and chemical hapten exposure. Documented time point: patch test 1, 2 weeks after DPC sensitization. Treatment indicated: therapeutic diphenylcyclopropenone sensitization with weekly scalp DPC. TCRdb fed the RACE reads into MiXCR, producing one record per CDR3 protein. The table includes roughly 120,000 distinct CDR3 sequences, about 12% detected once. The specimen was whole blood, collected in connection with sensitization to the hapten diphenylcyclopropenone (DPC). These receptor sequences come from a woman aged 45-65 years with alopecia areata. Some clones in this sample may be carry-over from other donors' samples.

This clonotype was seen at least ten times. V gene TRBV20-1 combines with J gene TRBJ2-1; 11 bases fit TRBD1. Trimming cost V 0 bases and J 12 bases; bases outside gene matches: 13. CDR1 is DFQATT, CDR2 SNEGSKA, per germline (reference sequence). The CDR3 totals 16 residues. The CDR3, as DNA: TGCAGTGCTAGAGATCGGGGACAGGGGGTCTCCGATCGGCAGTTCTTC. This translates into CSARDRGQGVSDRQFF.

This clonotype has only a few counts. This chain joins TRBV28 and TRBJ1-2, with D possibly matching TRBD1 (6 bases). Germline CDR1 MDHEN, CDR2 SYDVKM. The ends were cut back, 4 bases at V and 3 bases at J, with 9 bases in the middle. This CDR3 contains 13 residues. The CDR3 nucleotides read TGTGCCAGCAGTTGGGGACAACACTATGGCTACACCTTC. Residues: CASSWGQHYGYTF.

The CDR3 loop reads CASRKEAAAFF. In nucleotides, the CDR3 is TGTGCCAGCAGGAAAGAGGCAGCTGCTTTCTTT. This sequence joins TRBV28 and TRBJ1-1, with D unresolved. Germline CDR1 reads MDHEN; CDR2 reads SYDVKM. The CDR3 length is 11 residues. The ends were cut back, 6 bases at V and 11 bases at J, with 13 bases in the middle.

In its sample, this clonotype was seen many times. This chain uses TRBV10-2 with TRBJ2-5; 9 bases are shared with TRBD1. Germline V gene lookup returns CDR1 WSHSY and CDR2 SAAADI. After removal of 5 bases from V and 5 bases from J, the junction contained 6 bases not matched to a gene. The CDR3 sequence is 14 residues long. CDR3 loop: CASSRNRGLETQYF. CDR3 nucleotide sequence: TGCGCCAGCAGTAGGAACAGGGGGCTGGAGACCCAGTACTTC.

This clonotype turned up a few times. This rearrangement joins TRBV7-2 to TRBJ2-5, with TRBD1 matching over 8 bases. The V and J ends lost 0 bases and 6 bases, in that order; junction bases with no gene match: 3. CDR3 length: 14 residues. Germline values: CDR1 SGHTA, CDR2 FQGNSA. CDR3 sequence: CASSLAGQGKTQYF. CDR3 bases: TGTGCCAGCAGCTTAGCCGGACAGGGAAAGACCCAGTACTTC.

CDR3: CASSLRPELGTEAFF. As DNA, the CDR3 is TGTGCCAGCAGTTTAAGACCGGAGTTAGGCACTGAAGCTTTCTTT. The chain links TRBV27 to TRBJ1-1, with D unresolved. The V end was cut by 2 bases, the J end by 4 bases, with 14 bases between. The germline V gene encodes CDR1 MNHEY and CDR2 SMNVEV (reference sequence). CDR3 length equals 15 residues.

The gene calls are TRBV4-1 and TRBJ1-1; 7 positions agree with TRBD1. The CDR3 sequence is 15 residues long. V dropped 2 bases and J dropped 4; count of bases not matched to a gene: 7. Germline V gene lookup returns CDR1 MGHRA and CDR2 YSYEKL. This CDR3 reads CASSQPDRARTEAFF. The CDR3 coding sequence is TGCGCCAGCAGCCAACCCGACAGGGCTCGCACTGAAGCTTTCTTT.